This T cell receptor beta chain was identified during a study of T cell clones after liver transplantation. The ends lost 6 bases at V and 8 bases at J; junction bases unmatched: 8. There are 13 residues in the CDR3. Looked up from germline, CDR1 is SQVTM and CDR2 is ANQGSEA. Profiling relied on immunoSEQ multiplex PCR, and the TCRdb table lists in-frame clones only, not all of them. The sample holds tens of thousands of clones, more than 75% seen once. The chain uses TRBV29-1 and TRBJ1-2; 11 bases are shared with TRBD1. The material sequenced was CD4+ T cells from blood, taken before liver transplant. The sequence was collected from a human donor who received a liver transplant. The DNA for the CDR3 is TGCAGCGTCGGACAGGGGGCCCCCACGGGCTACACCTTC. It encodes CSVGQGAPTGYTF.